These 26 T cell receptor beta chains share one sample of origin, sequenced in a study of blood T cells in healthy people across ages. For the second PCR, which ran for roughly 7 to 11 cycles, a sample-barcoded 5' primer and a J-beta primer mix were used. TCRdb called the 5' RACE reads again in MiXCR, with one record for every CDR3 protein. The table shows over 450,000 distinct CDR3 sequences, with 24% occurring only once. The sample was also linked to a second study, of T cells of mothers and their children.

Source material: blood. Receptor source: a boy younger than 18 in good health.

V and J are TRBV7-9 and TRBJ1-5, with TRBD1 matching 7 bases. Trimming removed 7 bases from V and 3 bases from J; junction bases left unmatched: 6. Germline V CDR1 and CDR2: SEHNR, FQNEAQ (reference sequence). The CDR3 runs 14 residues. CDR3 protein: CASNEGQINQPQHF. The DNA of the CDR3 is TGTGCCAGCAATGAGGGACAGATCAATCAGCCCCAGCATTTT. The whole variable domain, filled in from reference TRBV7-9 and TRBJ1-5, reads DTGVSQNPRHKITKRGQNVTFRCDPISEHNRLYWYRQTLGQGPEFLTYFQNEAQLEKSRLLSDRFSAERPKGSFSTLEIQRTEQGDSAMYLCASNEGQINQPQHFGDGTRLSIL.

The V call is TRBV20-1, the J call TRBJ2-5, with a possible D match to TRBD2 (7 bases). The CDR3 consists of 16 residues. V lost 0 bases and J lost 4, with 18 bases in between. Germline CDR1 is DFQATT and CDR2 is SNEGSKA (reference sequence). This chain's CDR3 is CSARDPGLRGRETQYF. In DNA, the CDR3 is TGCAGTGCTAGAGATCCGGGACTAAGGGGGAGAGAGACCCAGTACTTC.

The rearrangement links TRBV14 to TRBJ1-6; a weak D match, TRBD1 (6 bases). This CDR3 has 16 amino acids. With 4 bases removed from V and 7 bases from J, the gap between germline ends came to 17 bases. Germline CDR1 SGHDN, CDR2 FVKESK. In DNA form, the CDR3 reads TGTGCCAGCAGCCTAACCAGGGGAGCGGTAAATTCACCCCTCCACTTT. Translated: CASSLTRGAVNSPLHF.

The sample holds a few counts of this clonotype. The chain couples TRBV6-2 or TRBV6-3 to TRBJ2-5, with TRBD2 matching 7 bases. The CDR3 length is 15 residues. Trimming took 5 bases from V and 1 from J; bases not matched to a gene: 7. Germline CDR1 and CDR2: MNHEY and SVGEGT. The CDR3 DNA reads TGTGCCAGCAGTACCCAGCGGGACCTCCAAGAGACCCAGTACTTC. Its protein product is CASSTQRDLQETQYF.

CDR3 residues: CASSPLAGGFNEQFF. The DNA of the CDR3 is TGTGCCAGCAGCCCGCTAGCGGGAGGGTTCAATGAGCAGTTCTTC. This chain uses TRBV7-2 with TRBJ2-1; 12 bases line up with TRBD2. This CDR3 is 15 amino acids long. Germline V CDR1 and CDR2: SGHTA, FQGNSA. V lost 5 bases to trimming and J lost 6 bases; unmatched junction nucleotides: 5.

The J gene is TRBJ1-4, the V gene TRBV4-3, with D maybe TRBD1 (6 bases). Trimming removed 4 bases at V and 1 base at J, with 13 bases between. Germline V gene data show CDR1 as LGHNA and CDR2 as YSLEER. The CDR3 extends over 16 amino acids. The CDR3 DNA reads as TGCGCCAGCAGCCGCTCAGGGGTGGTAACTAATGAAAAACTGTTTTTT. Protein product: CASSRSGVVTNEKLFF.

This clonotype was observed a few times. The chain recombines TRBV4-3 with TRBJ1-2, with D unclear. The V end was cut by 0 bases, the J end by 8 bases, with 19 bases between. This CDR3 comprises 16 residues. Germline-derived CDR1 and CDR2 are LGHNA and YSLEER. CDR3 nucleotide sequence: TGCGCCAGCAGCCAAGATGGTACAGAAGGCGGCAGAGGCTACACCTTC. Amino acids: CASSQDGTEGGRGYTF.

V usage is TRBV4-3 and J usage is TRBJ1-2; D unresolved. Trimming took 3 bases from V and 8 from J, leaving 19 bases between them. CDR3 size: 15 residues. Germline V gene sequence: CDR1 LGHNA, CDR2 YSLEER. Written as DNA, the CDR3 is TGCGCCAGCAGCCAGTACCGCGGAGCGCCGGGCGGCTACACCTTC. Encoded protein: CASSQYRGAPGGYTF.

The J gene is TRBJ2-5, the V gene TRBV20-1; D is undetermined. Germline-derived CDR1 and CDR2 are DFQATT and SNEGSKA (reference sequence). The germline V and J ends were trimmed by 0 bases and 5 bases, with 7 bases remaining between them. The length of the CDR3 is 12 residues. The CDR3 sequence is CSARDSRETQYF. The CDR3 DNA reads TGCAGTGCTAGAGACAGCAGGGAGACCCAGTACTTC.

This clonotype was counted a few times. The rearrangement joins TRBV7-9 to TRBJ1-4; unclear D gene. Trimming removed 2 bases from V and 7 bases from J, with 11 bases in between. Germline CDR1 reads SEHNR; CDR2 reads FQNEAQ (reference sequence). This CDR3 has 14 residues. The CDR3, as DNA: TGTGCCAGCAGCTTAAAGGAGGCGGGTGAAAAACTGTTTTTT. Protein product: CASSLKEAGEKLFF.

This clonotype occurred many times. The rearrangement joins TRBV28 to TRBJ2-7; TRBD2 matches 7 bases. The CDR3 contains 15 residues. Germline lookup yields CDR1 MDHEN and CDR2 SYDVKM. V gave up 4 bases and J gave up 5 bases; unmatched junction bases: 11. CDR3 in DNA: TGTGCCAGCAGTTCGTGGACGGCGGGAGAGAACGAGCAGTACTTC. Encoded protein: CASSSWTAGENEQYF.

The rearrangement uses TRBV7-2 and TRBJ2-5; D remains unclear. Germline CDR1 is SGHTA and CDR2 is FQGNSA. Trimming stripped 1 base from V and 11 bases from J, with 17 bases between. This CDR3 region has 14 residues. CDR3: CASSLGAGRSEQYF. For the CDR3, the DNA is TGTGCCAGCAGCTTAGGGGCCGGCAGGTCAGAGCAGTACTTC. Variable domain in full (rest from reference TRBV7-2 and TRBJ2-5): GAGVSQSPSNKVTEKGKDVELRCDPISGHTALYWYRQSLGQGLEFLIYFQGNSAPDKSGLPSDRFSAERTGGSVSTLTIQRTQQEDSAVYLCASSLGAGRSEQYFGPGTRLLVL.

CDR3 in DNA: TGTGCCAGCAGATTACTAGCGGGCGGCACAGATACGCAGTATTTT. Translating gives CASRLLAGGTDTQYF. This chain uses TRBV7-2 with TRBJ2-3, with 9 bases fitting TRBD2. Trimming took 6 bases from V and 1 from J; bases not matched to a gene: 5. Germline values: CDR1 SGHTA, CDR2 FQGNSA. This CDR3 has 15 residues. The entire variable domain, with the rest obtained from reference TRBV7-2 and TRBJ2-3, is as follows: GAGVSQSPSNKVTEKGKDVELRCDPISGHTALYWYRQSLGQGLEFLIYFQGNSAPDKSGLPSDRFSAERTGGSVSTLTIQRTQQEDSAVYLCASRLLAGGTDTQYFGPGTRLTVL.

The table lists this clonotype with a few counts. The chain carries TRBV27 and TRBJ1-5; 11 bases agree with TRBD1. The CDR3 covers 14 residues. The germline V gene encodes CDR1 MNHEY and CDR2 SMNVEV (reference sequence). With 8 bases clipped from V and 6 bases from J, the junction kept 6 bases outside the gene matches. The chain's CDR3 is CASATGTGGQPQHF. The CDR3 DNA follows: TGTGCCAGCGCTACCGGGACAGGGGGTCAGCCCCAGCATTTT.

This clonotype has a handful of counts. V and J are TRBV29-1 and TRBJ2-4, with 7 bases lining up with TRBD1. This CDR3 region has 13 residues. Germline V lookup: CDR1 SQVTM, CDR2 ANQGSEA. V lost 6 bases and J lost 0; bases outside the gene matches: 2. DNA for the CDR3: TGCAGCGTACAGGGGATAGCCAAAAACATTCAGTACTTC. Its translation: CSVQGIAKNIQYF. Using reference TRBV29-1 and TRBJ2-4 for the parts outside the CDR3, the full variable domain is SAVISQKPSRDICQRGTSLTIQCQVDSQVTMMFWYRQQPGQSLTLIATANQGSEATYESGFVIDKFPISRPNLTFSTLTVSNMSPEDSSIYLCSVQGIAKNIQYFGAGTRLSVL.

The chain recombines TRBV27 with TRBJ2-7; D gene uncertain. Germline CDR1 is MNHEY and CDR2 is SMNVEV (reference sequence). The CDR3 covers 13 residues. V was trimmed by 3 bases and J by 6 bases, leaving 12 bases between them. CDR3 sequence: CASSFGPRTEQYF. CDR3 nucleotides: TGTGCCAGCAGTTTTGGACCAAGGACCGAGCAGTACTTC.

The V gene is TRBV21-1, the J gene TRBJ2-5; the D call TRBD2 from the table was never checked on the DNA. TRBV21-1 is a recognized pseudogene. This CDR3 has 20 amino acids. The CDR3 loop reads CASSKDVEGPLAEGPETQYF. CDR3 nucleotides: TGTGCCAGCAGCAAAGATGTCGAAGGCCCACTAGCGGAAGGGCCGGAGACCCAGTACTTC.

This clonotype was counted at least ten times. The CDR3 loop is CSVEDGLARFQYF. The DNA of the CDR3 is TGCAGCGTTGAAGATGGACTAGCGAGGTTTCAGTACTTC. This sequence joins TRBV29-1 and TRBJ2-4; TRBD2 matches 9 bases. V dropped 0 bases and J dropped 11; count of bases not matched to a gene: 5. Germline CDR1 SQVTM, CDR2 ANQGSEA. The CDR3 length is 13 residues.

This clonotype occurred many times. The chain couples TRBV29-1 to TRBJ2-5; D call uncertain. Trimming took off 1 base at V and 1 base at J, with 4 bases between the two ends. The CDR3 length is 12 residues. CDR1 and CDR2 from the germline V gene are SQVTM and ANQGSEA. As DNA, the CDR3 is TGCAGCGTTGAAGGCAGCCAAGAGACCCAGTACTTC. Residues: CSVEGSQETQYF.

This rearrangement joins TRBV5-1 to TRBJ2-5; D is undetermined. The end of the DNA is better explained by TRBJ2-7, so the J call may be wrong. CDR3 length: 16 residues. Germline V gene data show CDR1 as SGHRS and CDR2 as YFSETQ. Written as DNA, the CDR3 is TGCGCCAGCAGCTTGGAACCAGTGGATTCTCCCTACGAGCAGTACTTC. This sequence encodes CASSLEPVDSPYEQYF.

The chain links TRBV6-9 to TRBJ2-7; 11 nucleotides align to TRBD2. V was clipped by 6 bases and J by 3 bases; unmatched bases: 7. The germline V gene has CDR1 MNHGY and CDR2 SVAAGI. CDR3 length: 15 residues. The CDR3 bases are TGTGCCAGCAGCACCGGGACTAGCGGCTTCTACGAGCAGTACTTC. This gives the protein CASSTGTSGFYEQYF.

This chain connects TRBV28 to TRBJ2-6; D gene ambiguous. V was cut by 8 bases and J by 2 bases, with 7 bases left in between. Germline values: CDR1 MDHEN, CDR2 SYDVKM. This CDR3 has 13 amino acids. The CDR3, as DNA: TGTGCCAGCTGGGTAGCTGGGGCCAACGTCCTGACTTTC. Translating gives CASWVAGANVLTF.

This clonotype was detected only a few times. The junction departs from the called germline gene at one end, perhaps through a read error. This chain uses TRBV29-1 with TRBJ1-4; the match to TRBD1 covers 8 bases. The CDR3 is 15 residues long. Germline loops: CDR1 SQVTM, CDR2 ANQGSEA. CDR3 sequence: CSVTTGDLVNEKLLF. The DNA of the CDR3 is TGCAGCGTCACGACAGGGGACTTAGTTAATGAAAAACTGCTTTTT.

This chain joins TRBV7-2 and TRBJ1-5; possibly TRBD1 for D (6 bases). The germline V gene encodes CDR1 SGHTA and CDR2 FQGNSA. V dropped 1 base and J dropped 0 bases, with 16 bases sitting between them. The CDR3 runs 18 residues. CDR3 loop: CASSLGLRQGYSNQPQHF. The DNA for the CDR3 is TGTGCCAGCAGCTTAGGGTTACGGCAGGGGTATAGCAATCAGCCCCAGCATTTT.

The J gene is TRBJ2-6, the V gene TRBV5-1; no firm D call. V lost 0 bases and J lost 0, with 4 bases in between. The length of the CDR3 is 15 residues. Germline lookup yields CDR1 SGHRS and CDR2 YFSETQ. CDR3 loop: CASSLDGSGANVLTF. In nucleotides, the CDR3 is TGCGCCAGCAGCTTGGACGGCTCTGGGGCCAACGTCCTGACTTTC.

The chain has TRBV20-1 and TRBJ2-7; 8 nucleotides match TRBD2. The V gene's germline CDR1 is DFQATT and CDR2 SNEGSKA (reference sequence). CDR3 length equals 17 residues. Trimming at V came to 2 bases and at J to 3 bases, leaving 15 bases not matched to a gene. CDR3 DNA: TGCAGTGCTAGACGGGTACGGGTAGCGGGGATAATCTACGAGCAGTACTTC. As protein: CSARRVRVAGIIYEQYF.